This T cell receptor (beta chain) stems from a study of STAT5B mutations in CD4+ large granular lymphocyte leukemia. The germline V gene has CDR1 LNHDA and CDR2 SQIVND (reference sequence). V lost 2 bases, J lost 2 bases, and 3 bases stayed unmatched. This CDR3 spans 15 amino acids. This clone was detected a few times. The table came from immunoSEQ multiplex PCR; TCRdb's copy has only in-frame clones and leaves some out. The sample lists about 20,000 clones, around 80% seen once, with around 8.6% in the top ten. Sequenced: CD4+ T cells from blood buffy coats. The sequence was obtained from a human donor in good health. The chain couples TRBV19 to TRBJ2-7; 10 bases are a match to TRBD1. The CDR3 here is CASSISGTGAYEQYF. The CDR3 DNA sequence: TGTGCCAGTAGTATATCCGGGACAGGGGCCTACGAGCAGTACTTC.